This TCR beta chain emerged from a study of blood T cell repertoires in COVID-19. Study context: The United States, Italy and Spain supplied acute and convalescent COVID-19 samples. The analysed material was cDNA or gDNA that came from T cells, B-cell-depleted T cells, or PBMCs.

This CDR3 region has 14 residues. Between the trimmed V and J ends, which lost 1 base and 5 bases, there was a span of 8 bases. The V gene's germline CDR1 is LNHDA and CDR2 SQIVND (reference sequence). Authors' methods: Amplifying reference gene primers gave estimates of nucleated cell counts. Some clones are missing from TCRdb's copy, which holds only in-frame ones; the method was immunoSEQ multiplex PCR. V and J calls and clone size are as listed in that table; D and trimming were resolved from the DNA. Of under 200,000 clones in the sample, 70% to 90% are singletons; the top ten hold around 1.2%. The chain links TRBV19 to TRBJ2-2, with D possibly matching TRBD2 (6 bases). The sequence was collected from a man between 60 and 75 years old who had recovered from COVID-19. The sequenced sample consisted of peripheral blood. CDR3 residues: CASSIVAGTGELFF. CDR3 sequence (DNA): TGTGCCAGTAGTATAGTTGCGGGGACCGGGGAGCTGTTTTTT.